This TCR beta chain is drawn from a study of blood T cell repertoires in COVID-19. From germline, CDR1 is SGHNT and CDR2 YENEEA. With 1 base removed from V and 8 bases from J, the gap between germline ends came to 18 bases. The CDR3 contains 16 residues. Assay used: immunoSEQ multiplex PCR; TCRdb lists only in-frame clones, some missing. The sample holds under 350,000 clones, 80% to 95% seen once. What was sequenced was peripheral blood. The chain links TRBV11-3 to TRBJ2-1; tentatively, D is TRBD2 (7 bases). The clonotype was recovered from a woman in her twenties or thirties with COVID-19, enrolled during active disease. This CDR3 reads CASSLGGGHPMDEQFF. As DNA, the CDR3 is TGTGCCAGCAGCTTAGGGGGGGGACACCCCATGGATGAGCAGTTCTTC. Using reference TRBV11-3 and TRBJ2-1 for the parts outside the CDR3, the full variable domain is EAGVVQSPRYKIIEKKQPVAFWCNPISGHNTLYWYLQNLGQGPELLIRYENEEAVDDSQLPKDRFSAERLKGVDSTLKIQPAELGDSAVYLCASSLGGGHPMDEQFFGPGTRLTVL.